Following are 5 T cell receptor beta chains from one sample sequenced in a study of technical replicates of blood from a few donors. Sequencing used immunoSEQ multiplex PCR; TCRdb keeps in-frame clones, though not all of them. The top ten hold about 0.2% of the sample, which has tens of thousands of clones, about 97% seen once. The source material was T cells isolated from PBMCs. The receptors were gathered from a human donor in good health.

This sequence joins TRBV29-1 and TRBJ2-1, with 10 bases matching TRBD2. Germline assignment: CDR1 SQVTM and CDR2 ANQGSEA. The ends lost 1 base at V and 4 bases at J; junction bases unmatched: 13. The CDR3 has 18 residues. The CDR3 DNA reads as TGCAGCGTTGAAGGTCTAGCGGGAGACGAATACTTATACAATGAGCAGTTCTTC. Its protein is CSVEGLAGDEYLYNEQFF.

V is TRBV11-3 and J is TRBJ2-5; 11 nucleotides agree with TRBD1. The CDR3 length is 18 residues. The trim removed 4 bases at V and 5 bases at J, leaving 15 bases unmatched. Germline V CDR1 and CDR2: SGHNT, YENEEA. CDR3 region: CASSSNRDRGDDVETQYF. The CDR3 bases are TGTGCCAGCAGCTCAAATAGGGACAGGGGGGACGACGTTGAGACCCAGTACTTC.

The chain carries TRBV6-6 and TRBJ2-7, with 7 positions matching TRBD1. Germline V gene data show CDR1 as MNHNY and CDR2 as SVGAGI (reference sequence). With V trimmed by 5 bases and J by 5 bases, 3 bases remained unmatched. The CDR3 has 12 residues. The CDR3 DNA follows: TGTGCCAGCAGTAAAGACAGGGACGAGCAGTACTTC. As protein: CASSKDRDEQYF.

This rearrangement joins TRBV5-1 to TRBJ1-6; the match to TRBD1 covers 8 bases. The junction had 9 bases not matched to a gene; V was cut back by 4 bases and J by 0 bases. Germline lookup yields CDR1 SGHRS and CDR2 YFSETQ. CDR3 length: 18 residues. In DNA, the CDR3 is TGCGCCAGCAGCGCTAAAATTACAGGGGGCTCCTATAATTCACCCCTCCACTTT. Protein: CASSAKITGGSYNSPLHF.

The J gene is TRBJ2-2, the V gene TRBV7-9; tentatively, D is TRBD2 (6 bases). Trimming stripped 0 bases from V and 0 bases from J, with 17 bases between. This CDR3 is built from 19 residues. The germline V gene encodes CDR1 SEHNR and CDR2 FQNEAQ (reference sequence). The CDR3 DNA sequence: TGTGCCAGCAGCTTAGCGCAAGGAGGGCCCATATCGAACACCGGGGAGCTGTTTTTT. It encodes CASSLAQGGPISNTGELFF.